The present T cell receptor beta chain was sequenced within a study of identical twins. Unique molecular identifiers were present on the cDNA, which also gained a universal primer site by template switching. MiXCR, applied by TCRdb to the 5' RACE reads, yields one record per CDR3 protein. This sample has 500,000 to 650,000 distinct CDR3 sequences, with around 7.5% found just once. Only a few counts were recorded for this clonotype. Trimming pared 3 bases from V and 0 bases from J, leaving 9 bases between. Per germline, CDR1 MNHEY and CDR2 SVGAGI. This CDR3 region has 15 residues. These data are also associated with another study on yellow fever vaccine responses in identical twins.

What was sequenced was PBMCs. The chain is built from TRBV6-5 and TRBJ1-3, with a possible D match to TRBD1 (6 bases). The receptor comes from a woman under 30 in good health. CDR3: CASSYRQDSGNTIYF. CDR3 nucleotides: TGTGCCAGCAGTTATAGACAGGACTCTGGAAACACCATATATTTT.